Below, one TCR beta chain is given with its context. TCRdb reprocessed the 5' RACE reads; each CDR3 protein has one entry and no DNA is given. Here the sample table reports about 450,000 distinct CDR3 sequences. The data belong to a study of T cells expressing NK-cell markers. This clonotype was obtained from a woman between 18 and 70 years old in good health. Sequenced input: blood T cells: a sorted CD56 or NKG2C T cell subset, CD4+ or CD8+ T cells, or bulk PBMC T cells (not recorded which).

CDR3 residues: CASSTPQGGDSPLHF. J is TRBJ1-6 and V is TRBV28; the D call of TRBD1 rests on TCRdb alone, since no DNA is present to check it. Per the germline V gene, CDR1 is MDHEN and CDR2 is SYDVKM. The CDR3 is 15 residues long.